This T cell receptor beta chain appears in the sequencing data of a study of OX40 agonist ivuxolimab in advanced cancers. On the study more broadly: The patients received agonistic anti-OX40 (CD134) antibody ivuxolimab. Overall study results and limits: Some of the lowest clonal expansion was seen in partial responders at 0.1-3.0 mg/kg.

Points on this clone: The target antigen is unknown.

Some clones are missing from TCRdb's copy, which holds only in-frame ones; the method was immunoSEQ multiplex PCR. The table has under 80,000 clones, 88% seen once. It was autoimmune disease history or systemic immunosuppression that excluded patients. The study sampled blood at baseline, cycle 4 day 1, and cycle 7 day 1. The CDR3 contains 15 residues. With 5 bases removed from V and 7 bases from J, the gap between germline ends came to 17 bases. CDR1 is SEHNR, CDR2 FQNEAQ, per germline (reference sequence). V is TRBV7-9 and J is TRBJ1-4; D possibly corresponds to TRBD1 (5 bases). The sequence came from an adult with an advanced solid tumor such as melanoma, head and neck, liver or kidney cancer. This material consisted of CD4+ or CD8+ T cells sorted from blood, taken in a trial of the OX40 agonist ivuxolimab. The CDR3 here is CASSRQREWSEKLFF. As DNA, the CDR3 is TGTGCCAGCAGCCGACAGAGAGAGTGGAGTGAAAAACTGTTTTTT.